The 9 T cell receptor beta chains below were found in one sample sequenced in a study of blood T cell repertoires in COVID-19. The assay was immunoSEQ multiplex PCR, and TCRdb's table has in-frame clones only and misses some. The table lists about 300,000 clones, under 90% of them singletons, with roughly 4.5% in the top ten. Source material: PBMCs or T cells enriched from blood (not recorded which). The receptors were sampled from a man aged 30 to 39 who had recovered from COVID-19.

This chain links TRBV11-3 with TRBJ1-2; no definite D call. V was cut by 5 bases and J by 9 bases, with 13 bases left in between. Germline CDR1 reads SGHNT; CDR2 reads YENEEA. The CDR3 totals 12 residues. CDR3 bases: TGTGCCAGCAGCCCGAGCGTAGGAAGCTACACCTTC. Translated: CASSPSVGSYTF. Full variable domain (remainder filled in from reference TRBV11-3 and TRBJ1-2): EAGVVQSPRYKIIEKKQPVAFWCNPISGHNTLYWYLQNLGQGPELLIRYENEEAVDDSQLPKDRFSAERLKGVDSTLKIQPAELGDSAVYLCASSPSVGSYTFGSGTRLTVV.

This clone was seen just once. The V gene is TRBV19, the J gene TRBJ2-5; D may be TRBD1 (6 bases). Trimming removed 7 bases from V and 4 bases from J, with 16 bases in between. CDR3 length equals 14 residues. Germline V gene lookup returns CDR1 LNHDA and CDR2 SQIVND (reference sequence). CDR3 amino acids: CASTAQGHSETQYF. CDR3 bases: TGTGCCAGTACCGCGCAGGGACACTCAGAGACCCAGTACTTC. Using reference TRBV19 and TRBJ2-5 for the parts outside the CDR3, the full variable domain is DGGITQSPKYLFRKEGQNVTLSCEQNLNHDAMYWYRQDPGQGLRLIYYSQIVNDFQKGDIAEGYSVSREKKESFPLTVTSAQKNPTAFYLCASTAQGHSETQYFGPGTRLLVL.

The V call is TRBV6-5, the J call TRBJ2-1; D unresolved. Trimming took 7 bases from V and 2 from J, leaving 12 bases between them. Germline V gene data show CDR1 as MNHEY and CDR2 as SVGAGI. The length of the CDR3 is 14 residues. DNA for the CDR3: TGTGCCAGCACCCTGGCTGTTCCCTACAATGAGCAGTTCTTC. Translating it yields CASTLAVPYNEQFF.

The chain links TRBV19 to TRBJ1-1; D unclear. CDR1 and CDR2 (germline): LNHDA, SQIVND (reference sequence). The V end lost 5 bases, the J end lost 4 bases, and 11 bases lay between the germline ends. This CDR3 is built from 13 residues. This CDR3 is CASSVGGSTEAFF. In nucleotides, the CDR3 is TGTGCCAGTAGTGTCGGCGGGAGCACTGAAGCTTTCTTT.

CDR3: CASSIKGTGSTDTQYF. In nucleotides, the CDR3 is TGTGCCAGTAGTATAAAGGGGACAGGGAGCACAGATACGCAGTATTTT. This rearrangement joins TRBV19 to TRBJ2-3; 9 bases match TRBD1. The CDR3 covers 16 residues. The trim removed 2 bases at V and 0 bases at J, leaving 3 bases unmatched. CDR1 and CDR2 from the germline V gene are LNHDA and SQIVND (reference sequence).

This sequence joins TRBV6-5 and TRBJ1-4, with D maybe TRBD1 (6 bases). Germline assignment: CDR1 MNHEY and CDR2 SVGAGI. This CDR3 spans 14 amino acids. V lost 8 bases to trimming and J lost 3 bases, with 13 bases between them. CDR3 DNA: TGTGCCAGCGGCCGACAGGCGGCTAATGAAAAACTGTTTTTT. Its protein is CASGRQAANEKLFF.

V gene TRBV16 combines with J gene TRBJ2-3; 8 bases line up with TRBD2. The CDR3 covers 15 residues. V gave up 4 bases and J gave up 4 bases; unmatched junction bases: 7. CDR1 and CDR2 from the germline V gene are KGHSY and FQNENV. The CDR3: CASSPTGLAADTQYF. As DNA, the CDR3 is TGTGCCAGCAGCCCCACCGGACTAGCTGCAGATACGCAGTATTTT.

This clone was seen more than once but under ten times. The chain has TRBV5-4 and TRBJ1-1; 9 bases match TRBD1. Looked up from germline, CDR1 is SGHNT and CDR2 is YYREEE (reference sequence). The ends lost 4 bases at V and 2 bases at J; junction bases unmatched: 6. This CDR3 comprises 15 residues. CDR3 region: CASSLGQGLNTEAFF. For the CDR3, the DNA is TGTGCCAGCAGCCTAGGACAGGGGCTTAACACTGAAGCTTTCTTT. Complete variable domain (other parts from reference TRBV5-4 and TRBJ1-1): ETGVTQSPTHLIKTRGQQVTLRCSSQSGHNTVSWYQQALGQGPQFIFQYYREEENGRGNFPPRFSGLQFPNYSSELNVNALELDDSALYLCASSLGQGLNTEAFFGQGTRLTVV.

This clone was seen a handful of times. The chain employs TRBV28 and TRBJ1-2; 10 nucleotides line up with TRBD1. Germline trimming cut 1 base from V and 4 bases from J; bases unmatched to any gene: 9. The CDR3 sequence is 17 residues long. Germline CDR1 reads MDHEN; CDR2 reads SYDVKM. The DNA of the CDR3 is TGTGCCAGCAGTTTATTGATTGGGACAGGGGCCGTCTATGGCTACACCTTC. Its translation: CASSLLIGTGAVYGYTF.